These 32 T cell receptor beta chains share one sample of origin, sequenced in a study of graft-versus-host responses after intestinal transplantation. The antigens for these receptors are not known. Data came from immunoSEQ multiplex PCR; TCRdb stores just in-frame clones and leaves some out. The data show about 39,000 clones, 90% to 95% seen once. The sequencing used unstimulated CD8+ T cells sorted from spleen or lymph node cells, collected before transplant. These receptors all stem from a human donor who was the organ donor for an intestinal transplant.

The chain uses TRBV4-3 and TRBJ2-1; 7 bases map to TRBD2. Germline CDR1 LGHNA, CDR2 YSLEER. This CDR3 is 17 amino acids long. V lost 0 bases and J lost 0; bases outside the gene matches: 5. The CDR3 DNA reads as TGCGCCAGCAGCCAAGAGGCTAGCGGAACCTCCTACAATGAGCAGTTCTTC. It encodes CASSQEASGTSYNEQFF.

The chain links TRBV14 to TRBJ1-2; perhaps TRBD1 as D (5 bases). V lost 4 bases and J 6 bases, leaving 21 bases between the germline ends. The CDR3 covers 16 residues. The germline gives CDR1 SGHDN, CDR2 FVKESK. The CDR3 DNA is TGTGCCAGCAGCCCATATCTCGGGGCTAACTCCCATGGCTACACCTTC. It yields the protein CASSPYLGANSHGYTF.

This chain links TRBV2 with TRBJ2-3; no clear D gene. V lost 10 bases, J lost 7 bases, and 18 bases lay in between. The CDR3 consists of 13 residues. Looked up from germline, CDR1 is SNHLY and CDR2 is FYNNEI. The CDR3 loop is CATLEQERNTQYF. The DNA for the CDR3 is TGTGCCACGCTCGAGCAGGAAAGAAATACGCAGTATTTT.

In this sample, this clone turned up once. The CDR3 is CASSDTTQGILMNTEAFF. DNA for the CDR3: TGTGCCAGCAGCGATACAACACAGGGAATACTCATGAACACTGAAGCTTTCTTT. V and J are TRBV5-6 and TRBJ1-1, with a possible D match to TRBD1 (6 bases). Germline CDR1 is SGHDT and CDR2 is YYEEEE. The CDR3 extends over 18 amino acids. V gave up 4 bases and J gave up 0 bases, with 22 bases separating them. The entire variable domain, with the rest obtained from reference TRBV5-6 and TRBJ1-1, is as follows: DAGVTQSPTHLIKTRGQQVTLRCSPKSGHDTVSWYQQALGQGPQFIFQYYEEEERQRGNFPDRFSGHQFPNYSSELNVNALLLGDSALYLCASSDTTQGILMNTEAFFGQGTRLTVV.

The V call is TRBV13, the J call TRBJ2-3; unclear D gene. Germline loops: CDR1 PRHDT, CDR2 FYEKMQ (reference sequence). The CDR3 extends over 17 amino acids. The germline V and J ends were trimmed by 0 bases and 4 bases, with 17 bases remaining between them. The CDR3 region has the DNA TGTGCCAGCAGCTTAGGGCTAGTAAGTATAGGCGCAGATACGCAGTATTTT. This encodes CASSLGLVSIGADTQYF.

This chain connects TRBV9 to TRBJ1-1, with TRBD1 as a possible D gene (5 bases). Germline CDR1 is SGDLS and CDR2 is YYNGEE. The CDR3 covers 14 residues. Trimming pared 0 bases from V and 1 base from J, leaving 7 bases between. CDR3 sequence (DNA): TGTGCCAGCAGCGTAGGGCAGGGGAACACTGAAGCTTTCTTT. Translation gives CASSVGQGNTEAFF.

This clone was seen a few times. The V gene is TRBV4-3, the J gene TRBJ2-7; 8 bases are a match to TRBD1. Germline assignment: CDR1 LGHNA and CDR2 YSLEER. V lost 0 bases to trimming and J lost 5 bases; unmatched junction nucleotides: 9. The CDR3 has 16 amino acids. The chain's CDR3 is CASSQDSQGAIHEQYF. CDR3 in DNA: TGCGCCAGCAGCCAAGATAGCCAGGGGGCGATACACGAGCAGTACTTC.

A single count supports this clone. The chain recombines TRBV7-8 with TRBJ1-5, with D possibly TRBD1 on 5 matching bases. The CDR3 spans 17 residues. The V and J ends lost 2 bases and 0 bases respectively, with 14 bases between them. Looked up from germline, CDR1 is SGHVS and CDR2 is FQNEAQ. The CDR3 nucleotides read TGTGCCAGCAGCTTATTGTCCAGGGAACTTAGCAATCAGCCCCAGCATTTT. It is translated as CASSLLSRELSNQPQHF.

This clone has a single count. The CDR3 coding sequence is TGTGCCACCAGCAGAGATGGGACCGGGGAGCTGTTTTTT. Translating it yields CATSRDGTGELFF. This chain links TRBV15 with TRBJ2-2; D unclear. The V and J ends lost 0 bases and 5 bases respectively, with 4 bases between them. Germline V lookup: CDR1 LNHNV, CDR2 YYDKDF (reference sequence). CDR3 length: 13 amino acids.

The V gene is TRBV19, the J gene TRBJ2-3; 10 bases agree with TRBD1. V lost 8 bases to trimming and J lost 2 bases; unmatched junction nucleotides: 7. The CDR3 sequence is 15 residues long. Germline-derived CDR1 and CDR2 are LNHDA and SQIVND (reference sequence). DNA for the CDR3: TGTGCCAGTCGGCAGGGGACAGGGGTCACAGATACGCAGTATTTT. Its translation is CASRQGTGVTDTQYF.

The chain employs TRBV5-1 and TRBJ1-3; D is perhaps TRBD1 (5 bases). This CDR3 spans 15 amino acids. The V gene lost 1 base and the J gene lost 3 bases, with 11 bases spanning the gap. Germline lookup yields CDR1 SGHRS and CDR2 YFSETQ. CDR3 sequence reads: CASSLWGLVGNTIYF. CDR3 DNA sequence: TGCGCCAGCAGCTTGTGGGGGTTAGTTGGAAACACCATATATTTT.

The chain couples TRBV10-2 to TRBJ1-2; the D is unclear. The V gene lost 3 bases and the J gene lost 4 bases, with 3 bases spanning the gap. Germline assignment: CDR1 WSHSY and CDR2 SAAADI. The CDR3 loop spans 11 amino acids. This chain's CDR3 is CASSDSYGYTF. Written as DNA, the CDR3 is TGCGCCAGCAGTGACTCCTATGGCTACACCTTC.

The gene calls are TRBV27 and TRBJ1-6, with TRBD1 as a possible D gene (5 bases). Germline CDR1 MNHEY, CDR2 SMNVEV (reference sequence). V lost 0 bases to trimming and J lost 14 bases, with 8 bases between them. The CDR3 has 12 residues. The CDR3 DNA follows: TGTGCCAGCAGTTTATCCGGGGGATCCCTCCACTTT. Translating it yields CASSLSGGSLHF.

The chain employs TRBV6-5 and TRBJ2-7; tentative D call: TRBD2 (5 bases). The CDR3 covers 14 residues. The germline V gene encodes CDR1 MNHEY and CDR2 SVGAGI. Trimming took off 7 bases at V and 4 bases at J, with 17 bases between the two ends. Here the CDR3 DNA reads TGTGCCAGCAAATTAATCGGGGATCGGTACGAGCAGTACTTC. Protein sequence: CASKLIGDRYEQYF.

The chain employs TRBV6-6 and TRBJ1-6; D gene unclear. The CDR3 sequence is 15 residues long. V lost 0 bases and J 9 bases, leaving 12 bases between the germline ends. The V gene's germline CDR1 is MNHNY and CDR2 SVGAGI (reference sequence). The CDR3 spells CASSYSWEMISPLHF. Written as DNA, the CDR3 is TGTGCCAGCAGTTACTCGTGGGAGATGATTTCACCCCTCCACTTT.

Details on this clone: The junction differs from germline at one of its ends, possibly a read error. V usage is TRBV19 and J usage is TRBJ1-2; D is uncertain. Germline loops: CDR1 LNHDA, CDR2 SQIVND (reference sequence). The CDR3 is 9 residues long. This CDR3 is CASSSQEHF. The CDR3 DNA reads TGTGCCAGTAGTAGCCAAGAACACTTC.

This chain uses TRBV6-4 with TRBJ2-1; unclear D gene. Looked up from germline, CDR1 is MRHNA and CDR2 is SNTAGT. The CDR3 sequence is 13 residues long. The V end lost 2 bases, the J end lost 0 bases, and 2 bases lay between the germline ends. The CDR3 protein is CASSDNSYNEQFF. The CDR3 bases are TGTGCCAGCAGTGACAACTCCTACAATGAGCAGTTCTTC.

The chain employs TRBV5-7 and TRBJ1-2, with a weak D call TRBD1 (6 bases). TRBV5-7 falls under the ORF class, with uncertain function. The CDR3 runs 16 residues. V lost 4 bases and J lost 6, with 22 bases in between. The CDR3 region is CASSPQYHRDLDGYTF. The CDR3 DNA reads as TGTGCCAGCAGCCCCCAGTACCACAGGGATTTAGATGGCTACACCTTC.

The chain carries TRBV4-1 and TRBJ2-7; D gene unclear. Germline CDR1 reads MGHRA; CDR2 reads YSYEKL. The ends were cut back, 1 base at V and 3 bases at J, with 7 bases in the middle. This CDR3 has 13 residues. CDR3 coding DNA: TGCGCCAGCAGCCAAGTAGCAGACTACGAGCAGTACTTC. Its translation is CASSQVADYEQYF.

V is TRBV11-3 and J is TRBJ1-2; D ambiguous. This CDR3 comprises 12 residues. V was trimmed by 0 bases and J by 8 bases, leaving 7 bases between them. Germline V gene sequence: CDR1 SGHNT, CDR2 YENEEA. The CDR3 nucleotides are TGTGCCAGCAGCTTAGATGAAGAGGGCTACACCTTC. It translates to CASSLDEEGYTF.

The chain combines TRBV7-9 with TRBJ1-2; weak D call: TRBD1 (5 bases). This CDR3 region has 15 residues. V was clipped by 2 bases and J by 4 bases, with 14 bases between them. Germline V gene data show CDR1 as SEHNR and CDR2 as FQNEAQ (reference sequence). CDR3 nucleotide sequence: TGTGCCAGCAGCTTAACGTCACCGGGACCCTATGGCTACACCTTC. The encoded protein is CASSLTSPGPYGYTF. Full variable domain (outside the CDR3, taken from reference TRBV7-9 and TRBJ1-2): DTGVSQNPRHKITKRGQNVTFRCDPISEHNRLYWYRQTLGQGPEFLTYFQNEAQLEKSRLLSDRFSAERPKGSFSTLEIQRTEQGDSAMYLCASSLTSPGPYGYTFGSGTRLTVV.

The chain recombines TRBV4-3 with TRBJ1-1, with D hard to call. Germline-derived CDR1 and CDR2 are LGHNA and YSLEER. Trimming shortened V by 3 bases and J by 5 bases, and 10 bases separated the two germline ends. The CDR3 totals 13 residues. CDR3 DNA sequence: TGCGCCAGCAGCCAGGTTGGGCGGACTGAAGCTTTCTTT. This translates into CASSQVGRTEAFF.

The V and J genes are TRBV11-2 and TRBJ2-4, with D perhaps TRBD2 (9 bases). Germline V lookup: CDR1 SGHAT, CDR2 FQNNGV. This CDR3 has 19 amino acids. V was shortened by 5 bases and J by 3 bases, with 26 bases between the two germline ends. CDR3 DNA: TGTGCCAGCAGCCAACAGGGGGGACGCGGGGGGGGAGGCAAAAACATTCAGTACTTC. Protein product: CASSQQGGRGGGGKNIQYF.

The chain links TRBV7-2 to TRBJ2-3; 13 bases match TRBD2. The CDR3 loop spans 17 amino acids. CDR1 and CDR2 (germline): SGHTA, FQGNSA. Trimming removed 6 bases from V and 4 bases from J; junction bases left unmatched: 10. Here the CDR3 reads CASSFTLAGGPADTQYF. The CDR3 coding sequence is TGTGCCAGCAGTTTTACACTAGCGGGGGGGCCTGCAGATACGCAGTATTTT.

The chain has TRBV30 and TRBJ2-1; no firm D call. Germline CDR1 GTSNPN, CDR2 SVGIG (reference sequence). Trimming took off 2 bases at V and 8 bases at J, with 10 bases between the two ends. This CDR3 region has 12 residues. The CDR3 is CAWSSTSYEQFF. DNA for the CDR3: TGTGCCTGGAGTTCGACGTCGTATGAGCAGTTCTTC.

The chain couples TRBV19 to TRBJ2-1, with 7 bases lining up with TRBD2. The junction had 4 bases not matched to a gene; V was cut back by 1 base and J by 1 base. Germline CDR1 reads LNHDA; CDR2 reads SQIVND (reference sequence). This CDR3 has 16 residues. In DNA, the CDR3 is TGTGCCAGTAGTATAGGGGGCGGGGGATCCTACAATGAGCAGTTCTTC. Translating it yields CASSIGGGGSYNEQFF.

The rearrangement joins TRBV30 to TRBJ1-2; 7 nucleotides agree with TRBD1. The CDR3 is 15 amino acids. Germline V gives CDR1 GTSNPN, CDR2 SVGIG (reference sequence). The V gene end was trimmed by 5 bases and the J gene end by 6 bases; junction bases not matched to a gene: 15. As DNA, the CDR3 is TGTGCCTGGGTAACCGGACAGGTCTTTGGGGATGGCTACACCTTC. Translated, it gives CAWVTGQVFGDGYTF.

The chain has TRBV9 and TRBJ2-1; D not resolved. The CDR3 is made up of 15 amino acids. The V end lost 0 bases, the J end lost 3 bases, and 10 bases lay between the germline ends. Germline CDR1 and CDR2: SGDLS and YYNGEE. The CDR3 sequence: CASSVGEYNYNEQFF. The DNA for the CDR3 is TGTGCCAGCAGCGTAGGAGAATATAACTACAATGAGCAGTTCTTC.

A few counts support this clone. The chain recombines TRBV4-3 with TRBJ2-2; D could derive from TRBD1 or TRBD2 (5 bases each). From germline, CDR1 is LGHNA and CDR2 YSLEER. CDR3 length: 16 amino acids. The V and J ends lost 1 base and 0 bases respectively, with 9 bases between them. CDR3 sequence: CASSQVPGPNTGELFF. CDR3 DNA sequence: TGCGCCAGCAGCCAAGTCCCGGGGCCGAACACCGGGGAGCTGTTTTTT.

The rearrangement links TRBV30 to TRBJ2-1; D may be TRBD2 (6 bases). Germline CDR1 reads GTSNPN; CDR2 reads SVGIG (reference sequence). V lost 3 bases and J lost 3, with 9 bases in between. CDR3 length: 13 residues. The CDR3 here is CAWRWRGYNEQFF. The CDR3 DNA is TGTGCCTGGAGGTGGCGGGGCTACAATGAGCAGTTCTTC.

The chain employs TRBV25-1 and TRBJ2-2; D is ambiguous. The germline CDR1 and CDR2 sequences are MGHDK and SYGVNS. CDR3 length: 13 amino acids. V was pared by 3 bases and J by 5 bases, with 7 bases between. CDR3 in amino acids: CASSDPRTGELFF. As DNA, the CDR3 is TGTGCCAGCAGTGACCCACGGACCGGGGAGCTGTTTTTT.

The J gene is TRBJ1-2, the V gene TRBV19, with a weak D call TRBD1 (6 bases). Germline V lookup: CDR1 LNHDA, CDR2 SQIVND (reference sequence). Trimming pared 8 bases from V and 8 bases from J, leaving 27 bases between. CDR3 size: 16 residues. CDR3 nucleotide sequence: TGTGCCAGTCAAACAGGGACACTAAGTCCCCTGGAAGGCTACACCTTC. Translated: CASQTGTLSPLEGYTF.